One and the same sample provided the 8 T cell receptor beta chains below, sequenced in a study of blood T cell repertoires in COVID-19. The repertoire was sequenced with immunoSEQ multiplex PCR; TCRdb's copy has only in-frame clones and lacks some. The sample includes around 71,000 clones, roughly four fifths of them seen just once. The sample was peripheral blood. The receptors derive from a young man with COVID-19, enrolled during active disease.

V is TRBV2 and J is TRBJ1-5, with D uncertain. This CDR3 spans 15 amino acids. V dropped 3 bases and J dropped 0 bases, with 9 bases sitting between them. In germline, CDR1 is SNHLY, CDR2 FYNNEI. CDR3 in DNA: TGTGCCAGCAGTGACGAACAGCTTAGCAATCAGCCCCAGCATTTT. It encodes CASSDEQLSNQPQHF. The whole variable domain, remainder taken from reference TRBV2 and TRBJ1-5, is EPEVTQTPSHQVTQMGQEVILRCVPISNHLYFYWYRQILGQKVEFLVSFYNNEISEKSEIFDDQFSVERPDGSNFTLKIRSTKLEDSAMYFCASSDEQLSNQPQHFGDGTRLSIL.

The V and J genes are TRBV29-1 and TRBJ1-4, with D possibly matching TRBD1 (5 bases). V lost 6 bases to trimming and J lost 4 bases, with 9 bases between them. The CDR3 has 12 amino acids. Germline V CDR1 and CDR2: SQVTM, ANQGSEA. CDR3 coding DNA: TGCAGCGTGGTGGGGCTTAATGAAAAACTGTTTTTT. It translates to CSVVGLNEKLFF.

This sequence joins TRBV4-3 and TRBJ1-2; 10 bases line up with TRBD1. The V gene's germline CDR1 is LGHNA and CDR2 YSLEER. The CDR3 consists of 15 residues. Trimming cost V 3 bases and J 6 bases; bases outside gene matches: 7. CDR3: CASSQVDRGRDGYTF. The CDR3 DNA reads as TGCGCCAGCAGCCAGGTTGACAGGGGGCGCGATGGCTACACCTTC.

The chain recombines TRBV19 with TRBJ1-6; 8 bases are shared with TRBD1. V trimming: 5 bases; J trimming: 9 bases; junction bases outside the gene matches: 6. Germline lookup yields CDR1 LNHDA and CDR2 SQIVND (reference sequence). The CDR3 runs 14 residues. The CDR3 sequence is CASSAQGAFSPLHF. CDR3 in DNA: TGTGCCAGTAGTGCGCAGGGGGCCTTTTCACCCCTCCACTTT.

J is TRBJ2-1 and V is TRBV27, with TRBD2 identical over 7 bases. This CDR3 is built from 15 residues. The J segment lost 5 bases and the V segment lost 4 bases, leaving 8 bases of the junction unmatched. Germline V gives CDR1 MNHEY, CDR2 SMNVEV (reference sequence). The CDR3 is CASSSRGVGNNEQFF. CDR3 coding DNA: TGTGCCAGCAGTTCTCGGGGGGTCGGGAACAATGAGCAGTTCTTC.

This clone was observed once. V is TRBV7-2 and J is TRBJ2-7; TRBD2 might be the D (6 bases). The germline gives CDR1 SGHTA, CDR2 FQGNSA. The CDR3 length is 14 residues. Trimming removed 0 bases from V and 6 bases from J, with 12 bases in between. The CDR3: CASSLASGRPEQYF. The CDR3 bases are TGTGCCAGCAGCTTAGCCAGCGGGCGCCCCGAGCAGTACTTC.

Only a few counts were recorded for this clone. The V and J genes are TRBV30 and TRBJ1-1; D might be TRBD1 (5 bases). Per the germline V gene, CDR1 is GTSNPN and CDR2 is SVGIG (reference sequence). The CDR3 length is 16 residues. V lost 1 base, J lost 0 bases, and 15 bases lay in between. The CDR3 is CAWSGRGYLVNTEAFF. As DNA, the CDR3 is TGTGCCTGGAGTGGACGGGGGTACCTCGTGAACACTGAAGCTTTCTTT.

This clone appeared once. The V gene is TRBV9, the J gene TRBJ1-6; 10 nucleotides agree with TRBD1. Germline lookup yields CDR1 SGDLS and CDR2 YYNGEE. The junction had 5 bases not matched to a gene; V was cut back by 7 bases and J by 10 bases. The CDR3 contains 13 residues. CDR3 loop: CASQTGGGSPLHF. The CDR3 DNA sequence: TGTGCCAGCCAGACAGGGGGCGGATCACCCCTCCACTTT.